The T cell receptor beta chain described here comes from a study of cytomegalovirus exposure and HLA in healthy donors. Study-level results: Information on immune exposure was restricted to one variable (CMV serostatus).

The PCR employed 60 Vbeta primers together with 13 Jbeta primers. The method was immunoSEQ multiplex PCR; TCRdb's version includes in-frame clones alone and lacks a portion of them. The data hold under 200,000 clones, with around 76% observed a single time. Comments on this clone: Its antigen remains unidentified.

Sequencing used PBMCs. This receptor was taken from a man aged 25 to 40 in good health and CMV-seronegative.

The CDR3 sequence: CASSTTLLGLYQPQHF. CDR3 DNA: TGTGCCAGCAGTACCACCCTCTTGGGGCTTTATCAGCCCCAGCATTTT. This chain connects TRBV28 to TRBJ1-5; tentative D call: TRBD1 (5 bases). V was shortened by 5 bases and J by 5 bases, with 19 bases between the two germline ends. Per germline, CDR1 MDHEN and CDR2 SYDVKM. The CDR3 is 16 amino acids.